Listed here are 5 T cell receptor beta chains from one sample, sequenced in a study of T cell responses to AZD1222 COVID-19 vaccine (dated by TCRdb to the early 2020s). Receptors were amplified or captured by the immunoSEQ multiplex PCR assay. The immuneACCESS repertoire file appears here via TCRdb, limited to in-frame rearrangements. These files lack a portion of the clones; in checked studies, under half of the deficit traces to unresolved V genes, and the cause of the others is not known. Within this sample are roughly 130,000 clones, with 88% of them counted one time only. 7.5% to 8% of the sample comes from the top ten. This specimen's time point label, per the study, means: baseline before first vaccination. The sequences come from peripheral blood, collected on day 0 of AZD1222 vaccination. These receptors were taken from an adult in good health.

CDR3 sequence: CASSTLRETQPQHF. CDR3 in DNA: TGTGCCAGTAGTACCCTCAGGGAAACCCAGCCCCAGCATTTT. The J gene is TRBJ1-5, the V gene TRBV19, with D perhaps TRBD1 (5 bases). CDR1 is LNHDA, CDR2 SQIVND, per germline (reference sequence). V lost 4 bases and J lost 7, with 14 bases in between. The CDR3 runs to 14 residues. The variable domain in full, with the rest retrieved from reference TRBV19 and TRBJ1-5, is DGGITQSPKYLFRKEGQNVTLSCEQNLNHDAMYWYRQDPGQGLRLIYYSQIVNDFQKGDIAEGYSVSREKKESFPLTVTSAQKNPTAFYLCASSTLRETQPQHFGDGTRLSIL.

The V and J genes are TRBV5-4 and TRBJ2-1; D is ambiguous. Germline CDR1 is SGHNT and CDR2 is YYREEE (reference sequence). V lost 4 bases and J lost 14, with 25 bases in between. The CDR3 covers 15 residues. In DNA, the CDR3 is TGTGCCAGCAGCCCCCCTCCCCCCCTGGAGTTCCCCAAGTTCTTC. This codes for CASSPPPPLEFPKFF.

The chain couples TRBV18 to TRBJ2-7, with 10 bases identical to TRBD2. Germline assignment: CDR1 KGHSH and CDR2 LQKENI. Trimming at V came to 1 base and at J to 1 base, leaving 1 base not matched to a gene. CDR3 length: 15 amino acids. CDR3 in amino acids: CASSPLAGGSYEQYF. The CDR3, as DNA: TGTGCCAGCTCACCACTAGCGGGAGGATCCTACGAGCAGTACTTC.

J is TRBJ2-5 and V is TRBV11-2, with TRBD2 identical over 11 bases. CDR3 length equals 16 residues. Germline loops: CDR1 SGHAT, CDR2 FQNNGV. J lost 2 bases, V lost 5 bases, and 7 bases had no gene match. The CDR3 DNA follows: TGTGCCAGCAGCCGCATCGGGACTAGCGGACAAGAGACCCAGTACTTC. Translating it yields CASSRIGTSGQETQYF.

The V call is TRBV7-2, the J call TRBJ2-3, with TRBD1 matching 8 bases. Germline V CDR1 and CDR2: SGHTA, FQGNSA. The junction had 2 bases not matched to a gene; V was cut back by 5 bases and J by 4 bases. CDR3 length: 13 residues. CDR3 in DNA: TGTGCCAGCAGCGAACAGGGGGCAGATACGCAGTATTTT. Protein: CASSEQGADTQYF.